One T cell receptor beta chain is described in this entry. The antigen is not known. The sample is drawn from a study of CXCR3-negative and CXCR3-positive naive CD8 T cells. Study observations and caveats: Similarly elevated diversity marked both naive subsets, with memory CD8+ cells showing far lower diversity. CXCR3-negative naive cells had less hydrophobic TRB CDR3s than did CXCR3-positive naive cells.

This CDR3 comprises 16 residues. TRB cDNA libraries were made by UMI-labeled 5' RACE. TCRdb reworked the 5' RACE reads into one entry per CDR3 protein, no DNA. Its table records some 130,000 distinct CDR3 sequences. The rearrangement uses TRBV12-3 or TRBV12-4 and TRBJ2-1; TCRdb outputs TRBD1, but without DNA this stays unchecked. Sequencing input: naive CXCR3- CD8+ T cells from blood. Described subset: CD45RO-CCR7+CD27+CD95- naive CD8+ T cells lacking CXCR3 (TNR3-). This clonotype was sampled from a human donor in good health. Some clones in this sample may be carry-over from other donors' samples. CDR3 in amino acids: CASSPQTGFGYNEQFF.